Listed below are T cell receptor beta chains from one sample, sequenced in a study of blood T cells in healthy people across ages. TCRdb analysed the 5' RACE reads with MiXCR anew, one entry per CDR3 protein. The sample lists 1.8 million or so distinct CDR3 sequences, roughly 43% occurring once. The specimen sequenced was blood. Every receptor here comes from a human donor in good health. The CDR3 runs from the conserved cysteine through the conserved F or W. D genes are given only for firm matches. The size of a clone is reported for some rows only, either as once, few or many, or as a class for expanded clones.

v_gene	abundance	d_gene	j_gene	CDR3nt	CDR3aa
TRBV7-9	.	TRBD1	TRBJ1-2	TGTGCCAGCAGCGGCAGGGGGCAAGGCGATGGCTACACCTTC	CASSGRGQGDGYTF
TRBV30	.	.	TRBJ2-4	TGTGCCTGGAGTGTACGGTCCGGAAACATTCAGTACTTC	CAWSVRSGNIQYF
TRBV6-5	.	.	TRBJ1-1	TGTGCCAGCAGTTACGGTCGGAGGGGGGCTGAAGCTTTCTTT	CASSYGRRGAEAFF
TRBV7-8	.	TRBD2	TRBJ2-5	TGTGCCAGCAGCGGGACCGGACTAGTACAAGAGACCCAGTACTTC	CASSGTGLVQETQYF
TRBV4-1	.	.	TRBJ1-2	TGCGCCAGCAGCCAAGAATCGGCAGCTATCTATGGCTACACCTTC	CASSQESAAIYGYTF
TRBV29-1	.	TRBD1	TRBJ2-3	TGCAGCGTTACCAGAGGGGGCGGTGATACGCAGTATTTT	CSVTRGGGDTQYF
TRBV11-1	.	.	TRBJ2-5	TGTGCCAGCAGCACAACAGGGTTTGGCAAGCAGTACTTC	CASSTTGFGKQYF
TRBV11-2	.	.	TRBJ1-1	TGTGCCAGCAGACGGGGGGCAAAGACTGAAGCTTTCTTT	CASRRGAKTEAFF
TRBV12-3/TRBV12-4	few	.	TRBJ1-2	TGTGCCAGCAGTTTCCCCCCGGGAAACTATGGCTACACCTTC	CASSFPPGNYGYTF
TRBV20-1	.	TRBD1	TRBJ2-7	TGCAGTGCACCAATCCCGGGACAGCCCTACGAGCAGTACTTC	CSAPIPGQPYEQYF
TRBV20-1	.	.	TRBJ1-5	TGCAGTGCTTCTTCAGGGAGTGATCAGCCCCAGCATTTT	CSASSGSDQPQHF
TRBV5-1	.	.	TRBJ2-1	TGCGCCAGCAGCTTACAGGGTAATGGCTACAATGAGCAGTTCTTC	CASSLQGNGYNEQFF
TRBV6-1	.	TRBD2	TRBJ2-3	TGTGCCAGCAGTGAAGCGCTTCTTGGGGGGGTTACAGATACGCAGTATTTT	CASSEALLGGVTDTQYF
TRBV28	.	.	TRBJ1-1	TGTGCCAGCAGTCCATGGACGGTGAACACTGAAGCTTTCTTT	CASSPWTVNTEAFF
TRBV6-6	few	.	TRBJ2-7	TGTGCCAGCGGGGATGCCTACGAGCAGTACTTC	CASGDAYEQYF
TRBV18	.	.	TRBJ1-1	TGTGCCAGCTCACCACCGGAACGGGGGTTTAACACTGAAGCTTTCTTT	CASSPPERGFNTEAFF
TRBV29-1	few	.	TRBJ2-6	TGCAGCGTTGAATCCGTCTCTGGGGCCAACGTCCTGACTTTC	CSVESVSGANVLTF
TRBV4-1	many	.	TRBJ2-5	TGCGCCAGCAGCCAAGGGGGGGCCGGGGAGACCCAGTACTTC	CASSQGGAGETQYF
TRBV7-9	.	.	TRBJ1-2	TGTGCCAGCAGCTCTGTACAGGGTAACTATGGCTACACCTTC	CASSSVQGNYGYTF
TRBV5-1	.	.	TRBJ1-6	TGCGCCAGCAGCCAGGTCGGGGAACGCTCACCCCTCCACTTT	CASSQVGERSPLHF
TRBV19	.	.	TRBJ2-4	TGTGCCAGTAGTCTACTCGGACTAACCAAAAACATTCAGTACTTC	CASSLLGLTKNIQYF
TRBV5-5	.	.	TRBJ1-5	TGTGCCAGCGGCTTGGCAGGGATTAGCAATCAGCCCCAGCATTTT	CASGLAGISNQPQHF
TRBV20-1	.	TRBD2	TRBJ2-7	TGCAGTGCTAGTCCCCCGGGCGGGGGCTCCTACGAGCAGTACTTC	CSASPPGGGSYEQYF
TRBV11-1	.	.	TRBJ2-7	TGTGCCAGCAGCTTCATGACGAGGGGGGCCTACGAGCAGTACTTC	CASSFMTRGAYEQYF
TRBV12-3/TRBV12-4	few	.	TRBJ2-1	TGTGCCAGCAGTCCCTCCGGGACTTCGTTGCAGGGCTCCTACAATGAGCAGTTCTTC	CASSPSGTSLQGSYNEQFF
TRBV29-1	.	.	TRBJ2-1	TGCAGCGTTGGCGGTCGAGGGAACAATGAGCAGTTCTTC	CSVGGRGNNEQFF
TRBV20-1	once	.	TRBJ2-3	TGCAGTGCTAGAGAACCCCGGGGGAACACAGATACGCAGTATTTT	CSAREPRGNTDTQYF
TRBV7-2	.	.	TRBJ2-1	TGTGCCAGCAGCTTCGCCGTGGTGTACAATGAGCAGTTCTTC	CASSFAVVYNEQFF
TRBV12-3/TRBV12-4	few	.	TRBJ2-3	TGTGCCAGCAGTGGGACTTTCCGCACAGATACGCAGTATTTT	CASSGTFRTDTQYF
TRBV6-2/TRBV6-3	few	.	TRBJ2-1	TGTGCCAGCTCGTACTCGAGCGGTTCAGGGTACAATGAGCAGTTCTTC	CASSYSSGSGYNEQFF
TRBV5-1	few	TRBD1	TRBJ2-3	TGCGCCAGTACTTCACAGGGGACAGATACGCAGTATTTT	CASTSQGTDTQYF
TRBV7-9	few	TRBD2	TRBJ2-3	TGTGCCAGCAGCCCGCCGGGACTAGCCCTCTCAAATACGCAGTATTTT	CASSPPGLALSNTQYF
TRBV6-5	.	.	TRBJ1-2	TGTGCCGGCAGTTACCTCAGAACTAACTATGGCTACACCTTC	CAGSYLRTNYGYTF
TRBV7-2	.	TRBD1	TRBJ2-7	TGTGCCAGCAGCTCGGACAGGGTAACGGCCTACGAGCAGTACTTC	CASSSDRVTAYEQYF
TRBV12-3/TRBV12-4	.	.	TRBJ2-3	TGTGCCAGCAGTTTGGGAGGGACACTTCATACGCAGTATTTT	CASSLGGTLHTQYF
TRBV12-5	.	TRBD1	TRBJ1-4	TGTGCTAGTGGAGACTTCAGCGCCACTATGACAGGGACAGGTGAAAAACTGTTTTTT	CASGDFSATMTGTGEKLFF
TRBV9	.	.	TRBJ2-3	TGTGCCAGCGGAGGGACCGCAGATACGCAGTATTTT	CASGGTADTQYF
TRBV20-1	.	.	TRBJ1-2	TGCAGTGCTAGAGAGGGTGCAGGGTATTACTATGGCTACACCTTC	CSAREGAGYYYGYTF
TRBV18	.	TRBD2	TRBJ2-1	TGTGCCAGCTCGCCAATGGGACTAGCGGGAGACAATGAGCAGTTCTTC	CASSPMGLAGDNEQFF
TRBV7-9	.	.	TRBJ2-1	TGTGCCAGCAGCCCCCAGGTTGGCGTGGGTTACAATGAGCAGTTCTTC	CASSPQVGVGYNEQFF
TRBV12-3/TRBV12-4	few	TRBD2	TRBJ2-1	TGTGCCAGCATCCCCCGGGGGAGCGGGAGATACAATGAGCAGTTCTTC	CASIPRGSGRYNEQFF
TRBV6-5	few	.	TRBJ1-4	TGTGCCAGCAGCCTTCCGGGGGGGAATAAACTGTTTTTT	CASSLPGGNKLFF
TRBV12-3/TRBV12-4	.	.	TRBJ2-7	TGTGCCAGCAGTTGGGCTCGGAACTACCGACACTACGAGCAGTACTTC	CASSWARNYRHYEQYF
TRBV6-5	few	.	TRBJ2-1	TGTGCCAGCAGTTACTCGGCCGGGGAGGTATACAATGAGCAGTTCTTC	CASSYSAGEVYNEQFF
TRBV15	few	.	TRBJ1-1	TGTGCCACCAGCAGAGTCCGACTGCTACAGGTAGTCCGGAACACTGAAGCTTTCTTT	CATSRVRLLQVVRNTEAFF
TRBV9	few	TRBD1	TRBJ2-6	TGTGCCAGCAGCGCCGGGACAGCTGGGGCCAACGTCCTGACTTTC	CASSAGTAGANVLTF
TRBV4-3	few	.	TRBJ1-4	TGCGCCAGTAGTCCGAGGTCAGGGGCCACTAATGAAAAACTGTTTTTT	CASSPRSGATNEKLFF
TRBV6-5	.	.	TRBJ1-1	TGTGCCAGCAGTTACTCTCACGACGGAAACACTGAAGCTTTCTTT	CASSYSHDGNTEAFF
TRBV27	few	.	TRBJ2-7	TGTGCCAGCAGTTTCTACAGGACCCCCTACGAGCAGTACTTC	CASSFYRTPYEQYF
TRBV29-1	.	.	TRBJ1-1	TGCAGCGTTGGGCGACTGCTAACGGGTGAAGCTTTCTTT	CSVGRLLTGEAFF
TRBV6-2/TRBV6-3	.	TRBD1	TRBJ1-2	TGTGCCAGCAGCCAAGCCCTCGGACAGGCTTTTCCCGACTATGGCTACACCTTC	CASSQALGQAFPDYGYTF
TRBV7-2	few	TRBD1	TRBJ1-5	TGTGCCAGCAGCGCAGGACAGGGCTCAGGGCCCCAGCATTTT	CASSAGQGSGPQHF